This TCR beta chain was sequenced during a study of PD-L1 blockade in urothelial cancer. Study-wide background: Bladder-origin urothelial cancer in males covered about nine tenths of the roughly 30 patients. Blood was analyzed 3 weeks (second dose) and 6 weeks after treatment start.

Sequencing used immunoSEQ multiplex PCR; TCRdb keeps in-frame clones, though not all of them. The top ten clones hold roughly 4.5% of a sample with 70,000 or so clones, 80% to 90% of them seen once. General study findings and limits: Pretreatment TCR clonality in blood under the median foretold superior survival.

Note on this clone: The antigen remains unidentified.

Germline-derived CDR1 and CDR2 are MDHEN and SYDVKM. With 6 bases clipped from V and 4 bases from J, the junction kept 4 bases outside the gene matches. This CDR3 has 13 amino acids. The sequence was obtained from an older man with urothelial cancer. Specimen: PBMCs, collected around atezolizumab (anti-PD-L1) treatment. The chain recombines TRBV28 with TRBJ2-7; 9 nucleotides line up with TRBD1. In DNA, the CDR3 is TGTGCCAGCAGCAAACAGGGGGCTTACGAGCAGTACTTC. It encodes CASSKQGAYEQYF.